This T cell receptor beta chain was profiled in a study of cytotoxic CD8 clonotypes in ibrutinib-treated CLL. Study information: Among the samples, the mean was approximately 260,000 productive templates and roughly 100,000 productive rearrangements. Overall study results and limits: Clonality at baseline surpassed age-matched healthy donors and tracked circulating CD8+ T-cell counts. Public clonotypes were uncommon and contracted or stayed stable on treatment.

Using immunoSEQ multiplex PCR, the repertoire was profiled, and TCRdb retains in-frame clones only, with some absent. The sample shows 140,000 to 150,000 clones, about 80% of them seen only once. The CDR3 totals 11 residues. Trimming took off 1 base at V and 8 bases at J, with 5 bases between the two ends. CDR1 is MDHEN, CDR2 SYDVKM, per germline. Turning to this clone: Its matching antigen is unknown.

The chain uses TRBV28 and TRBJ1-2; no definite D call. The receptor was derived from a human donor with chronic lymphocytic leukemia. The sample was PBMCs, taken after 24 months of ibrutinib treatment. The CDR3 here is CASSLSGGYTF. The CDR3 coding sequence is TGTGCCAGCAGTTTATCTGGCGGCTACACCTTC.